Below, 32 T cell receptor beta chains from the same sample are listed, as sequenced in a study of T cells in Graves' hyperthyroidism and ophthalmopathy. TCR beta CDR3 region amplification was performed from RNA transcripts. In the first-round RT-PCR of the TCR CDR3, the HTBI primer set was used. TCRdb used MiXCR to reprocess the multiplex PCR reads, holding one entry per CDR3 protein. The data contain fewer than 350,000 distinct CDR3 sequences, approximately 18% of them singletons. Sequencing was done on a sample of blood. The receptors were gathered from a man aged 45-65 years with Graves' ophthalmopathy.

This clonotype was seen a few times. The chain is built from TRBV5-1 and TRBJ2-7; D perhaps matches TRBD2 (5 bases). CDR1 is SGHRS and CDR2 is YFSETQ in the germline V gene. The CDR3 runs to 13 residues. Trimming removed 3 bases at V and 5 bases at J, with 12 bases between. As DNA, the CDR3 is TGCGCCAGCAGCTCCGGAGGCCGAAACGAGCAGTACTTC. Translation: CASSSGGRNEQYF.

The chain has TRBV5-1 and TRBJ2-2; D not certain. V gave up 5 bases and J gave up 7 bases, with 12 bases separating them. The CDR3 runs to 13 residues. CDR1 is SGHRS, CDR2 YFSETQ, per germline. The CDR3 DNA reads as TGCGCCAGCAGTCAGGCGTCTGGCGGGGAGCTGTTTTTT. Its protein is CASSQASGGELFF.

This clonotype appeared many times. The rearrangement uses TRBV28 and TRBJ2-7; D could derive from TRBD1 or TRBD2 (5 bases each). The CDR3 spans 14 residues. Germline CDR1 MDHEN, CDR2 SYDVKM. The V end lost 6 bases, the J end lost 4 bases, and 16 bases lay between the germline ends. The CDR3 coding sequence is TGTGCCAGCAGCCCTCGGGACGGAACTTACGAGCAGTACTTC. This sequence encodes CASSPRDGTYEQYF.

This clonotype showed up many times. CDR3 sequence: CASSLEAWGEQYF. Written as DNA, the CDR3 is TGTGCCAGCAGCTTAGAGGCCTGGGGCGAGCAGTACTTC. The chain carries TRBV11-2 and TRBJ2-7, with D hard to call. The CDR3 consists of 13 residues. Germline CDR1 is SGHAT and CDR2 is FQNNGV. Trimming cost V 0 bases and J 6 bases, with 9 bases left between them.

This clonotype was detected ten times or more. The gene calls are TRBV10-3 and TRBJ2-7; TRBD2 agrees at 8 bases. The V gene end was trimmed by 6 bases and the J gene end by 2 bases; junction bases not matched to a gene: 12. The CDR3 totals 16 residues. CDR1 is ENHRY, CDR2 SYGVKD, per germline. CDR3 coding DNA: TGTGCCATCAGCCCTGGAGGGAGCGGGAGAACCTACGAGCAGTACTTC. This sequence encodes CAISPGGSGRTYEQYF.

This clonotype has just a few counts. J is TRBJ2-1 and V is TRBV30; TRBD2 agrees at 8 bases. This CDR3 has 15 residues. The V and J ends lost 8 bases and 3 bases, in that order; junction bases with no gene match: 12. Germline V CDR1 and CDR2: GTSNPN, SVGIG (reference sequence). The CDR3 DNA reads as TGTGCCAGTAGTATCAGCGGGAGTTACTACAATGAGCAGTTCTTC. Its protein is CASSISGSYYNEQFF.

This clonotype was counted many times. The chain is built from TRBV7-9 and TRBJ2-3; the match to TRBD2 covers 9 bases. Losses at the gene ends were 5 bases for V and 4 bases for J; bases not matched to a gene: 4. The CDR3 is 14 residues long. Germline values: CDR1 SEHNR, CDR2 FQNEAQ (reference sequence). The CDR3 loop reads CASSLTSGSDTQYF. The CDR3 DNA is TGTGCCAGCAGCCTGACTAGCGGTTCAGATACGCAGTATTTT.

This sequence joins TRBV9 and TRBJ1-2; D possibly corresponds to TRBD1 (6 bases). Trimming removed 0 bases at V and 8 bases at J, with 17 bases between. Germline V gene sequence: CDR1 SGDLS, CDR2 YYNGEE. This CDR3 region has 15 residues. This chain's CDR3 is CASSVGPGALEGYTF. CDR3 DNA: TGTGCCAGCAGCGTAGGTCCGGGGGCTCTGGAAGGCTACACCTTC.

The CDR3 protein is CAISELGGSEQYF. CDR3 nucleotides: TGTGCCATCAGTGAGTTAGGAGGGAGCGAGCAGTACTTC. The gene calls are TRBV10-3 and TRBJ2-7, with D tentatively TRBD2 (6 bases). Germline V lookup: CDR1 ENHRY, CDR2 SYGVKD. The CDR3 consists of 13 residues. Trimming took 1 base from V and 6 from J, leaving 10 bases between them.

The chain links TRBV7-9 to TRBJ2-5, with a tentative D call TRBD1 (5 bases). The germline gives CDR1 SEHNR, CDR2 FQNEAQ (reference sequence). The V end was cut by 5 bases, the J end by 7 bases, with 14 bases between. This CDR3 is built from 13 residues. The CDR3 sequence is CASSPRDGVTQYF. The CDR3 nucleotides read TGTGCCAGCAGCCCCAGGGATGGTGTGACCCAGTACTTC.

The rearrangement joins TRBV18 to TRBJ2-1; D might be TRBD2 (6 bases). Germline CDR1 is KGHSH and CDR2 is LQKENI. V gave up 0 bases and J gave up 6 bases, with 9 bases separating them. This CDR3 has 14 residues. The CDR3 DNA sequence: TGTGCCAGCTCACCACCGCCAGCGGGCAATGAGCAGTTCTTC. Translation gives CASSPPPAGNEQFF.

This clonotype has only a few counts. V and J are TRBV27 and TRBJ1-1; 7 bases agree with TRBD1. Germline CDR1 reads MNHEY; CDR2 reads SMNVEV (reference sequence). This CDR3 has 12 residues. V lost 6 bases, J lost 5 bases, and 3 bases stayed unmatched. CDR3: CASSTQGTEAFF. The CDR3 coding sequence is TGTGCCAGCAGCACACAGGGGACTGAAGCTTTCTTT.

Note on this clonotype: A much larger clone lies a single base off, so this may be a read error. The chain joins TRBV28 to TRBJ2-1; D perhaps matches TRBD2 (6 bases). The ends were cut back, 4 bases at V and 4 bases at J, with 17 bases in the middle. In germline, CDR1 is MDHEN, CDR2 SYDVKM. The CDR3 sequence is 16 residues long. CDR3 protein: CASSSPARRGYNEQFF. Written as DNA, the CDR3 is TGTGCCAGCAGTTCCCCGGCGCGACGGGGGTACAATGAGCAGTTCTTC.

The J gene is TRBJ2-6, the V gene TRBV12-3 or TRBV12-4; TRBD1 matches 7 bases. There are 17 residues in the CDR3. The trim removed 6 bases at V and 0 bases at J, leaving 8 bases unmatched. In nucleotides, the CDR3 is TGTGCCAGCAGCCCACAGGGGAGTAGCTCTGGGGCCAACGTCCTGACTTTC. Protein: CASSPQGSSSGANVLTF.

The chain employs TRBV28 and TRBJ2-1; D might be TRBD1 (6 bases). V lost 5 bases, J lost 10 bases, and 15 bases lay in between. The CDR3 has 13 amino acids. The germline gives CDR1 MDHEN, CDR2 SYDVKM. CDR3: CASSPVGAREQFF. In nucleotides, the CDR3 is TGTGCCAGCAGTCCCGTGGGGGCACGAGAGCAGTTCTTC. Variable domain in full (rest from reference TRBV28 and TRBJ2-1): DVKVTQSSRYLVKRTGEKVFLECVQDMDHENMFWYRQDPGLGLRLIYFSYDVKMKEKGDIPEGYSVSREKKERFSLILESASTNQTSMYLCASSPVGAREQFFGPGTRLTVL.

This clonotype was seen at least ten times. V gene TRBV12-3 or TRBV12-4 combines with J gene TRBJ2-3, with TRBD2 matching over 11 bases. V lost 3 bases and J lost 3; bases outside the gene matches: 8. The CDR3 is 17 amino acids. Here the CDR3 DNA reads TGTGCCAGCAGTTTCCGGTATAGCGGGAGGGTGACAGATACGCAGTATTTT. This translates into CASSFRYSGRVTDTQYF.

This chain uses TRBV2 with TRBJ2-1, with 9 nucleotides matching TRBD2. V shed 2 bases and J 0 bases; nucleotides not matched to a gene: 2. The CDR3 is 16 residues long. Germline lookup yields CDR1 SNHLY and CDR2 FYNNEI. The CDR3 nucleotides are TGTGCCAGCAGTGAACTAGCGGGATTCTCCTACAATGAGCAGTTCTTC. Encoded protein: CASSELAGFSYNEQFF.

The rearrangement joins TRBV4-1 to TRBJ1-1; D gene uncertain. Germline V CDR1 and CDR2: MGHRA, YSYEKL. The V end was cut by 2 bases, the J end by 0 bases, with 13 bases between. The CDR3 has 16 residues. The CDR3 DNA is TGCGCCAGCAGCCAAAGTGTAGGGCAGATGAACACTGAAGCTTTCTTT. Translating it yields CASSQSVGQMNTEAFF.

V usage is TRBV19 and J usage is TRBJ2-1; D uncertain. This CDR3 is 12 amino acids long. The germline V and J ends were trimmed by 5 bases and 7 bases, with 9 bases remaining between them. In germline, CDR1 is LNHDA, CDR2 SQIVND (reference sequence). The CDR3 DNA follows: TGTGCCAGTAGTCGGCGGTTTAATGAGCAGTTCTTC. The encoded protein is CASSRRFNEQFF.

V is TRBV7-9 and J is TRBJ2-7, with 9 nucleotides matching TRBD1. The germline V gene encodes CDR1 SEHNR and CDR2 FQNEAQ (reference sequence). The CDR3 consists of 12 residues. J lost 12 bases, V lost 1 base, and 4 bases had no gene match. The CDR3 nucleotides read TGTGCCAGCAGCTTAGGTGGGACAGGGCTGTACTTC. Translation: CASSLGGTGLYF.

V usage is TRBV29-1 and J usage is TRBJ1-1, with 9 bases aligning to TRBD1. The V gene end was trimmed by 5 bases and the J gene end by 8 bases; junction bases not matched to a gene: 6. In germline, CDR1 is SQVTM, CDR2 ANQGSEA. The CDR3 totals 12 residues. For the CDR3, the DNA is TGCAGCGTTCACAGGGGGCAGCGAGAAGCTTTCTTT. Its translation: CSVHRGQREAFF.

The table lists this clonotype with many counts. V gene TRBV28 combines with J gene TRBJ1-1; a weak D match, TRBD1 (6 bases). V shed 4 bases and J shed 1 base, with 13 bases lying between them. The germline CDR1 and CDR2 sequences are MDHEN and SYDVKM. The CDR3 totals 15 residues. The CDR3 here is CASSSPGAKNTEAFF. The CDR3 bases are TGTGCCAGCAGTTCCCCAGGGGCGAAGAACACTGAAGCTTTCTTT. The full variable domain, with the rest looked up from reference TRBV28 and TRBJ1-1, is DVKVTQSSRYLVKRTGEKVFLECVQDMDHENMFWYRQDPGLGLRLIYFSYDVKMKEKGDIPEGYSVSREKKERFSLILESASTNQTSMYLCASSSPGAKNTEAFFGQGTRLTVV.

The table lists this clonotype with many counts. One junction end disagrees with the germline gene, perhaps due to a read error. The V gene is TRBV7-6, the J gene TRBJ2-7; tentatively, D is TRBD1 or TRBD2 (6 bases each). This CDR3 has 12 amino acids. CDR1 SGHVS and CDR2 FNYEAQ come from the germline V gene. CDR3 loop: CASSFPEGEQHF. CDR3 coding DNA: TGTGCCAGCAGCTTCCCGGAGGGGGAGCAGCACTTC.

The rearrangement uses TRBV7-2 and TRBJ1-5, with 8 bases fitting TRBD1. Germline V gene data show CDR1 as SGHTA and CDR2 as FQGNSA. The CDR3 length is 16 residues. The V gene end was trimmed by 6 bases and the J gene end by 2 bases; junction bases not matched to a gene: 9. This CDR3 is CASSPVQGAGNQPQHF. The CDR3 nucleotides read TGTGCCAGCAGTCCAGTCCAGGGGGCTGGCAATCAGCCCCAGCATTTT.

This clonotype was detected ten times or more. V gene TRBV27 combines with J gene TRBJ2-1; 9 bases map to TRBD1. After removal of 7 bases from V and 6 bases from J, the junction contained 7 bases not matched to a gene. The CDR3 is made up of 14 amino acids. Germline CDR1 and CDR2: MNHEY and SMNVEV (reference sequence). In DNA form, the CDR3 reads TGTGCCAGCACTTTCCGGGACAGGGTCAATGAGCAGTTCTTC. Translation gives CASTFRDRVNEQFF.

This clonotype has more than one count but fewer than ten. The V call is TRBV2, the J call TRBJ2-1, with 13 bases identical to TRBD2. Germline CDR1 is SNHLY and CDR2 is FYNNEI. The length of the CDR3 is 19 residues. V shed 5 bases and J 0 bases; nucleotides not matched to a gene: 10. CDR3 in amino acids: CASSPKLAGGRSSYNEQFF. CDR3 DNA sequence: TGTGCCAGCAGTCCAAAACTAGCGGGAGGGCGGAGCTCCTACAATGAGCAGTTCTTC.

The chain recombines TRBV6-1 with TRBJ2-2; D uncertain. V lost 2 bases to trimming and J lost 6 bases, with 13 bases between them. The CDR3 is 15 residues long. Looked up from germline, CDR1 is MNHNS and CDR2 is SASEGT. As DNA, the CDR3 is TGTGCCAGCAGTGAATATGGGGTTTGGGCCGGGGAGCTGTTTTTT. Residues: CASSEYGVWAGELFF.

V gene TRBV18 combines with J gene TRBJ2-7, with 11 bases identical to TRBD2. The CDR3 has 18 residues. The trim removed 1 base at V and 2 bases at J, leaving 10 bases unmatched. CDR1 is KGHSH, CDR2 LQKENI, per germline. The chain's CDR3 is CASSPRKVAGGSPYEQYF. The CDR3 DNA sequence: TGTGCCAGCTCACCACGGAAGGTAGCGGGAGGGAGCCCCTACGAGCAGTACTTC.

This clonotype was found many times. V usage is TRBV10-3 and J usage is TRBJ2-5; D possibly corresponds to TRBD1 (6 bases). Trimming stripped 7 bases from V and 1 base from J, with 10 bases between. There are 13 residues in the CDR3. Germline lookup yields CDR1 ENHRY and CDR2 SYGVKD. In DNA form, the CDR3 reads TGTGCCATCAAGGCGACAGGCCAAGAGACCCAGTACTTC. Translation: CAIKATGQETQYF.

Ten or more counts support this clonotype. V and J are TRBV28 and TRBJ2-1; the D gene could be TRBD1 or TRBD2 (5 bases each). CDR1 is MDHEN and CDR2 is SYDVKM in the germline V gene. This CDR3 comprises 11 residues. V lost 10 bases, J lost 10 bases, and 14 bases lay in between. CDR3 region: CATRGEIEQFF. In DNA, the CDR3 is TGTGCCACGCGAGGGGAGATCGAGCAGTTCTTC.

The chain combines TRBV9 with TRBJ2-3; possible D gene TRBD1, 5 bases. In germline, CDR1 is SGDLS, CDR2 YYNGEE. The CDR3 covers 15 residues. Deletions cut 0 bases from V and 5 bases from J, with 13 bases between. This CDR3 is CASSVGSGHEDTQYF. The CDR3 nucleotides are TGTGCCAGCAGCGTAGGCTCAGGGCACGAAGATACGCAGTATTTT.

This clonotype was observed many times. This rearrangement joins TRBV12-3 or TRBV12-4 to TRBJ1-2; 8 bases fit TRBD1. V lost 7 bases, J lost 5 bases, and 6 bases stayed unmatched. The CDR3 runs 13 residues. The CDR3 reads CASTGTGLYGYTF. For the CDR3, the DNA is TGTGCCAGCACCGGGACAGGCCTTTATGGCTACACCTTC.